This TCR beta chain was sequenced in a study of blood T cell repertoires in COVID-19. Looking at the study overall: The samples span acute and convalescent COVID-19 from the United States, Italy and Spain. T cells, B-cell-depleted T cells, or PBMCs supplied cDNA or gDNA.

In the authors' workflow: Cell counts per sample came from amplifying reference gene primers. Sequencing was performed with immunoSEQ multiplex PCR; in TCRdb, only in-frame clones are kept and a portion is missing. V, J and clone size were drawn from that table, and D and trimming were deduced from the DNA. The table shows some 450,000 clones, with 70% to 90% occurring only once. Seattle cases were enrolled at active infection and followed longitudinally. This clone was counted only a few times. This CDR3 has 15 amino acids. The germline V and J ends were trimmed by 2 bases and 4 bases, with 12 bases remaining between them. The germline V gene has CDR1 SGHNT and CDR2 YYREEE (reference sequence).

Material for sequencing was peripheral blood. The TCR sequence derives from a man aged 18 to 29 with COVID-19, enrolled during active disease. The chain combines TRBV5-4 with TRBJ2-2; perhaps TRBD2 as D (5 bases). The CDR3 sequence: CASSFRPGITGELFF. In DNA, the CDR3 is TGTGCCAGCAGCTTCCGACCGGGAATCACCGGGGAGCTGTTTTTT.